The rows below give T cell receptor beta chains drawn from one sample of a study of blood T cell repertoires in COVID-19. Data came from immunoSEQ multiplex PCR; TCRdb stores just in-frame clones and leaves some out. Of around 19,000 clones listed, about 87% are singletons. Source material: peripheral blood. These receptors came from a human donor in a cohort sampled during active COVID-19. The donor label of this sample is uncertain. Both conserved end residues are part of each CDR3. D genes are given only for firm matches.

>TRBJ2-5|.|TRBV11-3
CASSLGGRVSETQYF
>TRBJ1-3|.|TRBV5-5
CASSPLGLYSGNTIYF
>TRBJ2-7|TRBD1|TRBV14
CASSQGESTGGWYEQYF
>TRBJ1-1|.|TRBV28
CASSLLQGEAFF
>TRBJ2-3|.|TRBV27
CASSPSMATQYF
>TRBJ1-1|TRBD1|TRBV5-1
CASSVDRGPTGDTEAFF
>TRBJ1-1|.|TRBV18
CASSLLHRSGNTEAFF
>TRBJ2-3|TRBD2|TRBV3-1/TRBV3-2
CASSPWIAGSTDTQYF
>TRBJ2-6|.|TRBV5-1
CASSLAGWMQANVLTF
>TRBJ2-3|TRBD1|TRBV2
CASNRGGSGGDTQYF
>TRBJ2-1|TRBD2|TRBV2
CASSATSFFYNEQFF
>TRBJ2-7|TRBD2|TRBV11-3
CASSPLSGREFSYEQYF
>TRBJ2-7|.|TRBV27
CASSLRERYEQYF
>TRBJ2-3|TRBD2|TRBV5-1
CASSSGLDGTDTQYF
>TRBJ2-5|TRBD1|TRBV9
CASSGGQGAGETQYF
>TRBJ2-1|.|TRBV5-4
CASSYRDQGSNEQFF
>TRBJ2-2|.|TRBV5-6
CASSQPRGRFTGELFF
>TRBJ2-1|TRBD2|TRBV30
CAWSQAGAYNEQFF
>TRBJ2-5|.|TRBV18
CASSPLRDFQETQYF
>TRBJ2-7|TRBD1|TRBV20-1
CSGQGDYEQYF
>TRBJ1-3|.|TRBV28
CASSLSGAGNTIYF
>TRBJ2-2|TRBD1|TRBV24-1
CATSEAPGQSNTGELFF
>TRBJ2-7|.|TRBV4-1
CASSQDRGSYEQYF
>TRBJ2-5|.|TRBV19
CASSRMDGGETQYF
>TRBJ2-5|.|TRBV18
CASSSGQETQYF
>TRBJ1-6|TRBD1|TRBV9
CASSVGAGGYNSPLHF
>TRBJ2-3|TRBD2|TRBV5-6
CASSSGLLTDTQYF
>TRBJ2-7|TRBD1|TRBV10-3
CAISEFPPTTGLFSYEQYF
>TRBJ1-5|.|TRBV27
CASSPNGQPNQPQHF
>TRBJ2-4|TRBD2|TRBV3-1/TRBV3-2
CASSQGAVRGDIQYF
>TRBJ2-3|TRBD2|TRBV3-1/TRBV3-2
CASSHSSGSTDTQYF
>TRBJ1-3|.|TRBV10-3
CAIRGSLSGNTIYF